This T cell receptor (beta chain) was retrieved from a study of T cells in women clearing cervical HPV infection. Study background: Controls' single incident HPV16 infection cleared within 12 months without precancer. Case blood was drawn when the lesion was first found; control blood after infection became undetectable.

This CDR3 region has 13 residues. Germline CDR1 and CDR2: GTSNPN and SVGIG (reference sequence). V gave up 4 bases and J gave up 7 bases; unmatched junction bases: 5. Study results and limitations: Each sample's T-cell count was unknown, possibly confounding richness.

Its frequency marks this clone as medium-sized. The target antigen is unknown. The DNA ends 3 residues before the CDR3 does, and the rest of the CDR3 is filled in from the germline J gene. The table came from immunoSEQ multiplex PCR; TCRdb's copy has only in-frame clones and leaves some out. Across around 12,000 clones, the top ten clones capture under 30% of the sample. Material: blood buffy coat. The chain uses TRBV30 and TRBJ2-4; 9 bases line up with TRBD1. The receptor was derived from a woman between 18 and 70 years old with a cervical HPV16 infection that either progressed to CIN3+ or cleared (not recorded which). CDR3 DNA (partial): TGTGCCTGGAACAGGGGGCACGCTAACATT. This gives the protein CAWNRGHANI. From start to end, the CDR3 is CAWNRGHANIQYF.